This TCR beta chain was observed in a study of T cell changes during pregnancy in multiple sclerosis. The table came from immunoSEQ multiplex PCR; TCRdb's copy has only in-frame clones and leaves some out. The profile covers around 99,000 clones, with roughly 92% appearing a single time and 0.65% to 0.9% taken by the ten largest. The germline V gene encodes CDR1 SEHNR and CDR2 FQNEAQ (reference sequence). Trimming removed 7 bases from V and 4 bases from J, with 13 bases in between. The CDR3 extends over 13 amino acids. This TCR derives from a female donor in good health, enrolled as a control in a pregnancy study. The rearrangement joins TRBV7-9 to TRBJ1-2; D gene uncertain. The source was peripheral blood, collected in the third trimester of pregnancy. In DNA form, the CDR3 reads TGTGCCAGCACCAGAGAGCGGCCCTATGGCTACACCTTC. Its translation: CASTRERPYGYTF.